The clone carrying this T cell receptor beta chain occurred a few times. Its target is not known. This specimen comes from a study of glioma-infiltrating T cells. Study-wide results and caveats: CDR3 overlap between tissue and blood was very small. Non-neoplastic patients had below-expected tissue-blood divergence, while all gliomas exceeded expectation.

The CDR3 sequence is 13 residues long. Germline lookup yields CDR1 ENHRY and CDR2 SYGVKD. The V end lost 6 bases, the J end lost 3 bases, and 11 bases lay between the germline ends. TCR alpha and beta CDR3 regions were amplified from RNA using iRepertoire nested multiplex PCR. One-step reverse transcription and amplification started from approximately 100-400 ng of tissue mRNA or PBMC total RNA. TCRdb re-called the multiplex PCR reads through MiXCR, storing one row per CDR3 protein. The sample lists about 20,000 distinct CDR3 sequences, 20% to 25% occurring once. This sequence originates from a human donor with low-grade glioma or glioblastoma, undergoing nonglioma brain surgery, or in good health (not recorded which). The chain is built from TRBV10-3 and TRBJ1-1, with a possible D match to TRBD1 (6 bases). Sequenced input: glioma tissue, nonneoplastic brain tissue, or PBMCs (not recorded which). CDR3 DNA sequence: TGTGCCATCAGCTCAGGGGCGGACACTGAAGCTTTCTTT. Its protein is CAISSGADTEAFF.